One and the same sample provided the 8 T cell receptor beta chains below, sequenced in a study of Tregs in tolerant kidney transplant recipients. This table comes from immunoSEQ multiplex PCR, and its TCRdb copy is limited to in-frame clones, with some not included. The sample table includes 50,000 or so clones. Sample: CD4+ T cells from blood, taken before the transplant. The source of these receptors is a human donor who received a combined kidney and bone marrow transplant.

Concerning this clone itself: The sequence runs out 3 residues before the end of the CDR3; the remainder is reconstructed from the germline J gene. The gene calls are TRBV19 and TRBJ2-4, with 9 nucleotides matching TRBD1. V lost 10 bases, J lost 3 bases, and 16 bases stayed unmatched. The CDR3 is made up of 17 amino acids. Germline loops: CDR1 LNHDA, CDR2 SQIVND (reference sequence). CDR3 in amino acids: CATHPGTGRLGKNIQYF. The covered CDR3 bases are TGTGCCACGCACCCCGGGACAGGGAGGTTAGGCAAAAACATT.

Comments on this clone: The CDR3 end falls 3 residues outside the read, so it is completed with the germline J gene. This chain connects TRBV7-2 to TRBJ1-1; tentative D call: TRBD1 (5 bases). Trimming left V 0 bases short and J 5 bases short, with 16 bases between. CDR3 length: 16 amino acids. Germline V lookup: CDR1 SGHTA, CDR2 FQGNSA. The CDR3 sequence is CASSLAGGVRSTEAFF. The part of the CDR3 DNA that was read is TGTGCCAGCAGCTTAGCGGGGGGAGTGCGTAGTACTGAA.

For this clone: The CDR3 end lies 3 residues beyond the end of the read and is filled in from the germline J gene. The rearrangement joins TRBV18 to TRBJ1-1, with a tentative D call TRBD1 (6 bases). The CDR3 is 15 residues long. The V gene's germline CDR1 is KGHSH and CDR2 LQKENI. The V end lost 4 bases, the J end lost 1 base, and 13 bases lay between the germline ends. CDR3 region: CASSREGHQNTEAFF. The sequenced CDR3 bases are TGTGCCAGCTCACGAGAGGGACATCAGAACACTGAA.

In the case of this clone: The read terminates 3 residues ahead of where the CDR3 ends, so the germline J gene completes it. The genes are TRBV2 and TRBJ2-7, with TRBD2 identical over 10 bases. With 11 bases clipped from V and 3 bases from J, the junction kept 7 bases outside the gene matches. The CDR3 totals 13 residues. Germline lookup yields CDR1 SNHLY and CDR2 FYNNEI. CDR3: CAGGASGSYEQYF. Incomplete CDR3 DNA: TGTGCCGGAGGTGCTAGCGGGAGCTACGAG.

The sequenced part of the CDR3 DNA is TGTGCCAGTAGTGCCATACTTAGGGCCTCTAATGAAAAA. Encoded protein: CASSAILRASNEK. The whole CDR3 protein reads CASSAILRASNEKLFF. The J gene is TRBJ1-4, the V gene TRBV19; no clear D gene. The read ends 3 residues shy of where the CDR3 ends; the end is completed using the germline J gene. The V gene's germline CDR1 is LNHDA and CDR2 SQIVND (reference sequence). The CDR3 sequence is 16 residues long. The germline V and J ends were trimmed by 5 bases and 3 bases, with 16 bases remaining between them.

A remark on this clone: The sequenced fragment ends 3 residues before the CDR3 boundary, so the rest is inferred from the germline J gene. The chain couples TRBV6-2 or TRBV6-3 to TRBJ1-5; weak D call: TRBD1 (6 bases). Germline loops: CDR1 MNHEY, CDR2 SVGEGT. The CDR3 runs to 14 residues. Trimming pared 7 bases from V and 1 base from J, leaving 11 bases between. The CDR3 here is CASNREGSNQPQHF. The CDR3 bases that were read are TGTGCCAGCAACAGGGAGGGGAGCAATCAGCCC.

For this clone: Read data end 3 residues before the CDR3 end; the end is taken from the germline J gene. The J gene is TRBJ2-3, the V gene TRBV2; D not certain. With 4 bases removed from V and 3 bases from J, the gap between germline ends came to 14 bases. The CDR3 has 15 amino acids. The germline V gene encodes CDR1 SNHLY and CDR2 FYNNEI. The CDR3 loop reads CASSGRRSNTDTQYF. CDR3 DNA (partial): TGTGCCAGCAGTGGCAGGAGAAGTAATACAGATACG.

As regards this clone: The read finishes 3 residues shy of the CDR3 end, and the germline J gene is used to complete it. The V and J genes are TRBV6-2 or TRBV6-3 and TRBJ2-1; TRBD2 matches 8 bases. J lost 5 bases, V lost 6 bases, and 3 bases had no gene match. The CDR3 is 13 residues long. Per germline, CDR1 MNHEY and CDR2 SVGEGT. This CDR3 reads CASRAGAHNEQFF. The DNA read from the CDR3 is TGTGCCAGCAGAGCGGGAGCTCACAATGAG.